This entry features one T cell receptor (beta chain) sequence. Its antigen remains unidentified. Base qualities are not provided; no much larger clone lies one nucleotide away. The immunoSEQ Assay, which uses bias-controlled multiplex PCR amplification of genomic DNA, was used to profile TCRbeta CDR3 regions. Regarding the original processing steps: To quantify the absolute abundance of each unique TCRbeta CDR3 region, the sequences were collapsed and filtered. Differential abundance was assessed using a binomial (Fisher-equivalent) model and a beta-binomial model in which time-dependent variance fitted from healthy donors was added. Clones with fewer than 5 combined templates were removed, and differential abundance was called for clones with a Benjamini-Hochberg FDR below 0.01. Using the form v = (b*log(k)+a)^2, the beta-binomial variance was modeled as a function of the total template count across the two samples. The table comes from immuneACCESS by way of TCRdb, which keeps in-frame sequences with V and J called. Part of the clones is missing from these tables; in studies checked, under half for an unresolved V gene and the rest for unknown reasons. V and J calls and clone size are as listed in that table; D and trimming were resolved from the DNA. The sample has under 150,000 clones on record, 80% to 90% of them singletons. Roughly 7.9% of the sample goes to the ten largest clones.

The sample is drawn from a study of identifying expanded T cells in peripheral blood (dated by TCRdb to between 2018 and 2020). About the study as a whole: Separate aliquots of the same genomic DNA pool were sequenced to produce technical replicates, and four replicates were compared in pairs.

V drops 6 bases and J drops 3 bases, leaving 27 bases in between. The CDR3 measures 18 amino acids from cysteine to phenylalanine. Only the CDR3 part of the read is kept: 54 bases, read in frame from the first base. CDR1 and CDR2, per the germline V gene, are MGHDK and SYGVNS. Findings and caveats that apply to the study as a whole: The authors expected biological variance in healthy repertoires might increase further over much longer intervals such as months to years. Between technical replicates the binomial model flagged roughly 1.1 differentially abundant clones, whereas over around two weeks the binomial model flagged about 15 and over approximately four weeks 19 to 20. For all healthy donors, the variance in clone template counts between approximately 2-week samples rose significantly as total template count increased. Across all healthy-donor time intervals, the beta-binomial model significantly cut both the number of clones called differentially abundant and the false-positive rate.

No immune events, such as infections, were documented for the healthy donors during the collection period. Blood repertoires from healthy donors were used as a training cohort for calibrating time-dependent variance in a beta-binomial model of differential abundance of T-cell clones. The training cohort comprised about ten healthy donors, 3 female and 7 male. The donors were between about 25 and 65 years old, with an average age of approximately 45 years. Whole blood, obtained from a commercial supplier, was collected from each healthy donor at three time points spaced approximately 13 days apart. For immunosequencing, genomic DNA was extracted from unsorted whole blood.

The source material was blood. The chain links TRBV25-1 with TRBJ2-7; a tentative D match to TRBD1 spans 6 bases. The TCR comes from a person between 18 and 75 years old in good health. The nucleotides read TGTGCCAGCAGCCCCAGGGGTCTCGTCACGGGGCTGCTCTACGAGCAGTACTTC. Translated, this is CASSPRGLVTGLLYEQYF.